This T cell receptor beta chain was identified in a study of blood T cell repertoires in COVID-19. Study information: Samples representing acute and convalescent COVID-19 were sourced from the United States, Italy and Spain. The analysed material was cDNA or gDNA that came from T cells, B-cell-depleted T cells, or PBMCs.

As handled by the study authors: Estimation of nucleated cell counts was performed using reference gene primer amplification. TCRdb's table, derived via immunoSEQ multiplex PCR, lists solely in-frame clones and lacks some. V, J and clone size reflect that table, while D and trimming were determined from the DNA. The sample consists of about 75,000 clones, roughly 91% of them appearing once. In this sample, this clone turned up a few times. Germline V lookup: CDR1 SNHLY, CDR2 FYNNEI. V lost 7 bases, J lost 5 bases, and 12 bases lay in between. The CDR3 is 13 amino acids. The gene calls are TRBV2 and TRBJ1-5; no clear D. This clonotype was obtained from a human donor in a cohort sampled during active COVID-19. Specimen: peripheral blood. The CDR3 is CASKPTEYQPQHF. CDR3 nucleotide sequence: TGTGCCAGCAAACCGACTGAATATCAGCCCCAGCATTTT. Using reference TRBV2 and TRBJ1-5 for the parts outside the CDR3, the full variable domain is EPEVTQTPSHQVTQMGQEVILRCVPISNHLYFYWYRQILGQKVEFLVSFYNNEISEKSEIFDDQFSVERPDGSNFTLKIRSTKLEDSAMYFCASKPTEYQPQHFGDGTRLSIL.